This is a list of T cell receptor beta chains from one sample in a study of OX40 agonist ivuxolimab in advanced cancers. The protocol was immunoSEQ multiplex PCR, while the TCRdb copy is restricted to in-frame clones and leaves out a portion. The sample includes approximately 60,000 clones, 83% seen only once; the top ten take approximately 0.7%. The material was CD4+ or CD8+ T cells sorted from blood, obtained in a trial of the OX40 agonist ivuxolimab. The origin of the receptors is an adult with an advanced solid tumor such as melanoma, head and neck, liver or kidney cancer. CDR3s include the opening cysteine and the closing phenylalanine or tryptophan. The D gene is left open where the match is weak. Clone sizes are given selectively: once, few, many, or a class where the clone is expanded.

.,TRBD2,TRBJ2-7,TRBV7-6,CASSLGSASGGMVQYF,TGTGCCAGCAGCTTGGGGTCGGCTAGCGGGGGGATGGTACAGTACTTC
.,TRBD1,TRBJ1-1,TRBV7-9,CASSLEGQFEAFF,TGTGCCAGCAGCTTAGAGGGACAGTTTGAAGCTTTCTTT
.,TRBD1,TRBJ1-1,TRBV5-1,CASSSRTGSTEAFF,TGCGCCAGCAGCAGCAGGACAGGGAGCACTGAAGCTTTCTTT
once,.,TRBJ1-2,TRBV7-9,CASSFRDGYGYTF,TGTGCCAGCAGCTTCCGGGACGGCTATGGCTACACCTTC
.,TRBD2,TRBJ2-1,TRBV10-1,CASSEFSGRLPYNEQFF,TGCGCCAGCAGTGAGTTTAGCGGGAGACTACCCTACAATGAGCAGTTCTTC
.,.,TRBJ1-4,TRBV30,CASSTVPVEKLFF,TGTGCCTCCTCTACCGTCCCTGTTGAAAAACTGTTTTTT
.,.,TRBJ1-4,TRBV5-1,CASSLGAKSGLTSGLFF,TGCGCCAGCAGCTTGGGGGCAAAGTCAGGGTTAACGTCAGGACTGTTTTTT
.,.,TRBJ1-1,TRBV15,CATSRAGENTEAFF,TGTGCCACCAGCAGAGCGGGCGAGAACACTGAAGCTTTCTTT
.,.,TRBJ1-1,TRBV27,CASSLWGTGEPGTEAFF,TGTGCCAGCAGTTTATGGGGTACCGGGGAACCTGGCACTGAAGCTTTCTTT
many,.,TRBJ2-3,TRBV5-1,CASSFWGRDTQYF,TGCGCCAGCAGCTTTTGGGGAAGGGATACGCAGTATTTT
.,.,TRBJ2-7,TRBV4-1,CASSQVGPYEQYF,TGCGCCAGCAGCCAAGTCGGACCCTACGAGCAGTACTTC
.,.,TRBJ2-7,TRBV27,CASSPNRVAYEQYF,TGTGCCAGCAGTCCCAATAGAGTCGCCTACGAGCAGTACTTC
.,.,TRBJ1-2,TRBV9,CASSPTGGVGGYTF,TGTGCCAGCAGCCCCACGGGAGGGGTGGGCGGCTACACCTTC
.,.,TRBJ2-5,TRBV7-6,CASSSGHPEETQYF,TGTGCCAGCAGCTCAGGGCATCCGGAGGAGACCCAGTACTTC
.,.,TRBJ1-1,TRBV28,CASSLNGLNTEAFF,TGTGCCAGCAGTTTAAACGGACTGAACACTGAAGCTTTCTTT
.,TRBD1,TRBJ2-1,TRBV5-1,CASSPGQGAHNEQFF,TGCGCCAGCAGCCCCGGACAGGGGGCGCACAATGAGCAGTTCTTC
.,TRBD1,TRBJ1-3,TRBV15,CATSRGTGSSGNTIYF,TGTGCCACCAGCAGAGGGACAGGGTCCTCTGGAAACACCATATATTTT
few,.,TRBJ1-1,TRBV6-1,CASISGTPNTEAFF,TGTGCCAGCATCTCCGGGACACCGAACACTGAAGCTTTCTTT